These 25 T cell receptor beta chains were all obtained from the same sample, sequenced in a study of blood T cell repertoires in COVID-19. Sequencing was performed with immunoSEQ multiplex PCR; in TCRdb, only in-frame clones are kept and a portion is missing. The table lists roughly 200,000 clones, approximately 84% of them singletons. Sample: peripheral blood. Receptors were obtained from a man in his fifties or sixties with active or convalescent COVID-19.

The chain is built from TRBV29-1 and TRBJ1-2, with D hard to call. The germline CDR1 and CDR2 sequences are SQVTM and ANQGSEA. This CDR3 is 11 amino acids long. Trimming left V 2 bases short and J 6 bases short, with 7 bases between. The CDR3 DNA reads TGCAGCGTTGAACAGGCTGATGGCTACACCTTC. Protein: CSVEQADGYTF.

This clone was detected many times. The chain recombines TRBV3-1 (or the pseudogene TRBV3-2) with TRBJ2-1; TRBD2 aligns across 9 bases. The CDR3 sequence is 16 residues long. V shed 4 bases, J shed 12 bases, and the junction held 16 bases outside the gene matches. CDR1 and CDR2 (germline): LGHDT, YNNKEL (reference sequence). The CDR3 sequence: CASSRIGASGAGGQFF. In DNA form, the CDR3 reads TGTGCCAGCAGCCGGATCGGCGCTAGCGGGGCAGGGGGGCAGTTCTTC.

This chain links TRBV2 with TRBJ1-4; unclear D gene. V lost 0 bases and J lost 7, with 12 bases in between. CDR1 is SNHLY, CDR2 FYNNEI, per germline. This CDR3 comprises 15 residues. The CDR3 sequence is CASSEAKASGEKLFF. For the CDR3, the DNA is TGTGCCAGCAGTGAAGCGAAGGCCTCGGGTGAAAAACTGTTTTTT.

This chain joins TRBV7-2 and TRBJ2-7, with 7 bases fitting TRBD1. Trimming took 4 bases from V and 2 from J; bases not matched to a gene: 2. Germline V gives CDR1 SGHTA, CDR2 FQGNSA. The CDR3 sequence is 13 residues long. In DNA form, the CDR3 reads TGTGCCAGCAGCTCGAGGGGGCCCTACGAGCAGTACTTC. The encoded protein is CASSSRGPYEQYF.

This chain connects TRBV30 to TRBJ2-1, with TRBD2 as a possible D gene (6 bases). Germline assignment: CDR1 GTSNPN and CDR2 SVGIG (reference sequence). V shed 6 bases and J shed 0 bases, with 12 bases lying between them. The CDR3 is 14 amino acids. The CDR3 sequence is CACSRGSSYNEQFF. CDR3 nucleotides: TGTGCCTGCTCCCGGGGGAGCTCCTACAATGAGCAGTTCTTC.

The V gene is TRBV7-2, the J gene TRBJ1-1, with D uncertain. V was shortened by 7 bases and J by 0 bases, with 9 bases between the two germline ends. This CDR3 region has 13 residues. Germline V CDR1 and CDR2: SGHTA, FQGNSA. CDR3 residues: CASTNSVNTEAFF. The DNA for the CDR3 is TGTGCCAGCACCAACTCCGTGAACACTGAAGCTTTCTTT.

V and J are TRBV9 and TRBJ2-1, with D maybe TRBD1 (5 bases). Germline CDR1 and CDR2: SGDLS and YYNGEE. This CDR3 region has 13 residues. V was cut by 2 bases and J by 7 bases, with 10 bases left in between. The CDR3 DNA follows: TGTGCCAGCAGCGTGGGGCTGGCGAATGAGCAGTTCTTC. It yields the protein CASSVGLANEQFF.

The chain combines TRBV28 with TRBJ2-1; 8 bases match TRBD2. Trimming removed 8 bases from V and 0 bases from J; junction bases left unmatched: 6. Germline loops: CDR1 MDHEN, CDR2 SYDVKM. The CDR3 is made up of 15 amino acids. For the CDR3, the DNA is TGTGCCAGCCTCACTAGCGGTAGCTCCTACAATGAGCAGTTCTTC. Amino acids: CASLTSGSSYNEQFF.

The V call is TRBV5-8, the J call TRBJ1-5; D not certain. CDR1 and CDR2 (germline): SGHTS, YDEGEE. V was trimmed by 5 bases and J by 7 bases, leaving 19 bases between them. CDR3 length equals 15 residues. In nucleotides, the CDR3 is TGTGCCAGCAGTCCAGAACCGGGATCGGGCCAGCCCCAGCATTTT. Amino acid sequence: CASSPEPGSGQPQHF. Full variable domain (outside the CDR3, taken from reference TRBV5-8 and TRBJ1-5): EAGVTQSPTHLIKTRGQQATLRCSPISGHTSVYWYQQALGLGLQFLLWYDEGEERNRGNFPPRFSGRQFPNYSSELNVNALELEDSALYLCASSPEPGSGQPQHFGDGTRLSIL.

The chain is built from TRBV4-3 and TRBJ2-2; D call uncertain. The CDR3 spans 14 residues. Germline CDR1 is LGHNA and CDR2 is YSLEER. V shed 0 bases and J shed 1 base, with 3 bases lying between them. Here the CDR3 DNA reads TGCGCCAGCAGCCAAGATATGAACACCGGGGAGCTGTTTTTT. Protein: CASSQDMNTGELFF.

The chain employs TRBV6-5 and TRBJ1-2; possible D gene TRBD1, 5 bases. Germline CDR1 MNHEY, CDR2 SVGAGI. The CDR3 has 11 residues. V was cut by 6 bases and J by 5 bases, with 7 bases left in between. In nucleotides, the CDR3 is TGTGCCAGCAGCGACAGTTATGGCTACACCTTC. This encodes CASSDSYGYTF.

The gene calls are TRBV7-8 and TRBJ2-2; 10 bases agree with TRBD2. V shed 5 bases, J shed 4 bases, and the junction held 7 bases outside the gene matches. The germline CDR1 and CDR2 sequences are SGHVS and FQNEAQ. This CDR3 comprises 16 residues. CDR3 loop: CASSRIAGGGTGELFF. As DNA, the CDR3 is TGTGCCAGCAGCAGAATAGCGGGGGGAGGCACCGGGGAGCTGTTTTTT.

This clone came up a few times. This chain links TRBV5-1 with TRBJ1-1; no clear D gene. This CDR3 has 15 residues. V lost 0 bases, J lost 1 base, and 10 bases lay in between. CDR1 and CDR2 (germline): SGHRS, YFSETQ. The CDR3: CASSLERIPNTEAFF. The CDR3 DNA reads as TGCGCCAGCAGCTTGGAGCGAATACCGAACACTGAAGCTTTCTTT.

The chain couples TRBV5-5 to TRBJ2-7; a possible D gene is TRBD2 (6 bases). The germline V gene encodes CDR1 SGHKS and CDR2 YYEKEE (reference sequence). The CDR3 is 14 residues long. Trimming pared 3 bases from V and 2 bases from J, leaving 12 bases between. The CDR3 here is CASSYDRLAYEQYF. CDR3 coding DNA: TGTGCCAGCAGCTATGACAGACTAGCCTACGAGCAGTACTTC.

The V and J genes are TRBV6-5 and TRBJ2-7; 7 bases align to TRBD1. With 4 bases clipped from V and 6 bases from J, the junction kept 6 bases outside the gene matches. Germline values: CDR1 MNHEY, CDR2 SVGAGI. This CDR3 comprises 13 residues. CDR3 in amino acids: CASSSTGETEQYF. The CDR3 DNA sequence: TGTGCCAGCAGTTCAACAGGGGAGACCGAGCAGTACTTC.

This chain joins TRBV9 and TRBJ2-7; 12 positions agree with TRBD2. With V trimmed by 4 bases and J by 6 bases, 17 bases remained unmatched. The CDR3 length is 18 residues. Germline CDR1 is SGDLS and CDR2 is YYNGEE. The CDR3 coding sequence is TGTGCCAGCAGCATCGGGACAAGACTAGCGGGGGATTCCCTCGAGCAGTACTTC. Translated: CASSIGTRLAGDSLEQYF.

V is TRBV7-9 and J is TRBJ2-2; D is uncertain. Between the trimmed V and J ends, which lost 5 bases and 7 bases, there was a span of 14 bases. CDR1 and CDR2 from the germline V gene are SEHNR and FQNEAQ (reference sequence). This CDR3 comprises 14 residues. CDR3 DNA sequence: TGTGCCAGCAGCCCAGCGTCGGGTGGCGGGGAGCTGTTTTTT. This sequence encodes CASSPASGGGELFF.

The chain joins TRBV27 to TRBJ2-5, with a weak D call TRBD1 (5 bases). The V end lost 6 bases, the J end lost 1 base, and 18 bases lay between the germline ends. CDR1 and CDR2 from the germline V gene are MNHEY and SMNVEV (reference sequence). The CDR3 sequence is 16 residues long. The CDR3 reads CASRADVAGPQETQYF. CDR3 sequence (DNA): TGTGCCAGCAGGGCCGATGTGGCAGGGCCCCAAGAGACCCAGTACTTC.

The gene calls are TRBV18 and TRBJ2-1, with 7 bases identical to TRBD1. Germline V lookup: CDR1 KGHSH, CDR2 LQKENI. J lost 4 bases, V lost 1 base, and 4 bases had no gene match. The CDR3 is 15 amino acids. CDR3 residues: CASSPQGASYNEQFF. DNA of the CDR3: TGTGCCAGCTCACCACAGGGGGCGTCGTACAATGAGCAGTTCTTC.

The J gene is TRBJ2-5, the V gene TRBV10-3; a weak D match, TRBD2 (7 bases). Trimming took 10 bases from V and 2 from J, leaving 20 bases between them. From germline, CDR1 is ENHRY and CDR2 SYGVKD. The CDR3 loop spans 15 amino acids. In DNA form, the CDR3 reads TGTGCCACCAACGGAGGGGGGGCGGCTCAAGAGACCCAGTACTTC. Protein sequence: CATNGGGAAQETQYF.

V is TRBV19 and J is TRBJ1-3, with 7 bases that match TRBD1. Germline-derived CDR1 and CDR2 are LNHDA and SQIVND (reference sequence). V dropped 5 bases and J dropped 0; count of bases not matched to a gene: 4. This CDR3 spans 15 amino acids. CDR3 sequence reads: CASSPGTASGNTIYF. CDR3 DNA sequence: TGTGCCAGTAGTCCCGGGACAGCCTCTGGAAACACCATATATTTT.

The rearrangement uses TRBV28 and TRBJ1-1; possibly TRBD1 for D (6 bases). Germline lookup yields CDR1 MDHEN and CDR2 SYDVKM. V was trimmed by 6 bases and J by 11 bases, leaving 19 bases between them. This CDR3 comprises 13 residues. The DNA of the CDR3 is TGTGCCAGCAGCCCCCAATTAGAAAGGGGGGCTTTCTTT. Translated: CASSPQLERGAFF.

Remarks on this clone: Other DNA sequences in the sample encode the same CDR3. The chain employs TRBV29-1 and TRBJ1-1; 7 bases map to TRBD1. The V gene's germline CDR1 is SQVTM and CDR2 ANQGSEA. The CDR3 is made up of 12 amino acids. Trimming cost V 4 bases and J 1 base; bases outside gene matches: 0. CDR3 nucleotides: TGCAGCGTTGGACAGGGGAACACTGAAGCTTTCTTT. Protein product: CSVGQGNTEAFF.

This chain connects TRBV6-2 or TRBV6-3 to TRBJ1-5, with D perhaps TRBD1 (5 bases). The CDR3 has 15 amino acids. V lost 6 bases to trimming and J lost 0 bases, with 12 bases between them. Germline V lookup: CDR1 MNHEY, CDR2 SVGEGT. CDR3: CASSRDFFSNQPQHF. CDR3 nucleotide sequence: TGTGCCAGCAGCCGGGACTTTTTTAGCAATCAGCCCCAGCATTTT.

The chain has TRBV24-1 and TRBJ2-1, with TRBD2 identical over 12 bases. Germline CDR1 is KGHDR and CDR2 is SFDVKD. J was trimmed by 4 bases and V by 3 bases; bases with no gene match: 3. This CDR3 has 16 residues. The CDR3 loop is CATSDPSGGGYNEQFF. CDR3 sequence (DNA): TGTGCCACCAGTGATCCTAGCGGGGGGGGTTACAATGAGCAGTTCTTC.